These 24 T cell receptor beta chains share one sample of origin, sequenced in a study of CD8+ T cells in alopecia areata. Extracted RNA was reverse transcribed, and the resulting cDNA served as sequencing template. TCRdb's copy holds only in-frame clones and misses some; the assay was immunoSEQ multiplex PCR. The data show 150,000 to 200,000 clones, around three fifths seen once. Treatment described: oral pan-JAK inhibitor, 5-10 mg twice daily. Sequencing used CD4+ T cells sorted from blood, obtained at week 4, from a patient treated with tofacitinib. The source is a human donor with alopecia areata.

This clone was seen only a few times. The chain recombines TRBV19 with TRBJ1-5; no reliable D call. Trimming left V 2 bases short and J 7 bases short, with 15 bases between. CDR1 is LNHDA, CDR2 SQIVND, per germline (reference sequence). CDR3 length: 15 amino acids. The CDR3 coding sequence is TGTGCCAGTAGTATAAGGGAGGGCTTCGGACAGCCCCAGCATTTT. Encoded protein: CASSIREGFGQPQHF.

DNA for the CDR3: TGTGCCGCAGGGGGCCCAGGTACCCATCAGCCCCAGCATTTT. Translated, it gives CAAGGPGTHQPQHF. V and J are TRBV30 and TRBJ1-5; 8 bases fit TRBD1. The CDR3 spans 14 residues. Unmatched junction bases numbered 11, after V lost 8 bases and J lost 5 bases. Germline CDR1 and CDR2: GTSNPN and SVGIG (reference sequence).

This chain joins TRBV29-1 and TRBJ2-5; D perhaps matches TRBD2 (6 bases). Germline CDR1 SQVTM, CDR2 ANQGSEA. The CDR3 is 13 residues long. The V end lost 6 bases, the J end lost 7 bases, and 18 bases lay between the germline ends. CDR3 sequence reads: CSVGGPFGGTQYF. For the CDR3, the DNA is TGCAGCGTCGGGGGACCTTTCGGGGGGACCCAGTACTTC.

The chain recombines TRBV30 with TRBJ1-5; TRBD1 matches 8 bases. The CDR3 runs to 15 residues. V shed 3 bases, J shed 1 base, and the junction held 5 bases outside the gene matches. Germline V gives CDR1 GTSNPN, CDR2 SVGIG (reference sequence). The CDR3 reads CAWRPDRASNQPQHF. CDR3 DNA sequence: TGTGCCTGGAGACCGGACAGGGCGAGCAATCAGCCCCAGCATTTT.

The V gene is TRBV6-5, the J gene TRBJ2-5; 8 nucleotides align to TRBD2. Germline assignment: CDR1 MNHEY and CDR2 SVGAGI. CDR3 length: 16 residues. V was pared by 4 bases and J by 5 bases, with 12 bases of the junction left unmatched. The CDR3 region has the DNA TGTGCCAGCAGTTCCCTCCAGCGGGGGCAGGGGGAGACCCAGTACTTC. Protein: CASSSLQRGQGETQYF.

The chain uses TRBV5-1 and TRBJ2-3, with 8 bases matching TRBD1. This CDR3 region has 14 residues. Germline loops: CDR1 SGHRS, CDR2 YFSETQ. V dropped 0 bases and J dropped 4; count of bases not matched to a gene: 1. Here the CDR3 DNA reads TGCGCCAGCAGCTTGGACAGGGGGGCAGATACGCAGTATTTT. Amino acid sequence: CASSLDRGADTQYF.

This clone has just a few counts. V and J are TRBV13 and TRBJ1-2; D gene unclear. This CDR3 has 12 amino acids. Germline V gene data show CDR1 as PRHDT and CDR2 as FYEKMQ (reference sequence). Trimming stripped 0 bases from V and 6 bases from J, with 5 bases between. The CDR3 protein is CASSLGTNGYTF. CDR3 nucleotides: TGTGCCAGCAGCTTAGGGACGAATGGCTACACCTTC.

This chain uses TRBV7-2 with TRBJ2-1; TRBD2 matches at 12 bases. CDR1 is SGHTA and CDR2 is FQGNSA in the germline V gene. The CDR3 has 15 amino acids. V shed 5 bases and J 8 bases; nucleotides not matched to a gene: 7. The CDR3 loop reads CASSPTSGGSYEQFF. Written as DNA, the CDR3 is TGTGCCAGCAGCCCAACTAGCGGGGGGTCATATGAGCAGTTCTTC. The full variable domain, in which reference TRBV7-2 and TRBJ2-1 provide the parts outside the CDR3, is GAGVSQSPSNKVTEKGKDVELRCDPISGHTALYWYRQSLGQGLEFLIYFQGNSAPDKSGLPSDRFSAERTGGSVSTLTIQRTQQEDSAVYLCASSPTSGGSYEQFFGPGTRLTVL.

The chain couples TRBV27 to TRBJ1-2, with 8 positions matching TRBD1. Germline V CDR1 and CDR2: MNHEY, SMNVEV (reference sequence). With 2 bases clipped from V and 2 bases from J, the junction kept 1 base outside the gene matches. The CDR3 runs 14 residues. The CDR3 region has the DNA TGTGCCAGCAGTTTACAGGGGGCCAACTATGGCTACACCTTC. Residues: CASSLQGANYGYTF.

The V call is TRBV5-4, the J call TRBJ2-1, with 7 nucleotides matching TRBD1. CDR1 and CDR2 (germline): SGHNT, YYREEE (reference sequence). This CDR3 is 12 amino acids long. Unmatched junction bases numbered 4, after V lost 0 bases and J lost 13 bases. Written as DNA, the CDR3 is TGTGCCAGCAGCTTGGATGACAGGGTCCAGTTCTTC. It translates to CASSLDDRVQFF.

The V call is TRBV18, the J call TRBJ1-2; no clear D gene. Germline CDR1 KGHSH, CDR2 LQKENI. The CDR3 runs to 13 residues. V dropped 6 bases and J dropped 2 bases, with 10 bases sitting between them. The CDR3 region is CASSATVNYGYTF. The CDR3 DNA sequence: TGTGCCAGCTCCGCAACAGTGAACTATGGCTACACCTTC.

The chain joins TRBV29-1 to TRBJ2-3; D is unresolved. Trimming shortened V by 4 bases and J by 5 bases, and 4 bases separated the two germline ends. The CDR3 is 10 amino acids. Germline values: CDR1 SQVTM, CDR2 ANQGSEA. In DNA, the CDR3 is TGCAGCGTTGTTGAAGATACGCAGTATTTT. Translated: CSVVEDTQYF.

The chain joins TRBV4-1 to TRBJ1-5; D not resolved. V lost 0 bases, J lost 1 base, and 7 bases lay in between. Germline lookup yields CDR1 MGHRA and CDR2 YSYEKL. CDR3 size: 15 residues. CDR3 coding DNA: TGCGCCAGCAGCCAAGATGCGGGCAGCAATCAGCCCCAGCATTTT. Translated, it gives CASSQDAGSNQPQHF.

J is TRBJ2-7 and V is TRBV11-1, with TRBD2 matching over 9 bases. The CDR3 has 16 amino acids. V lost 8 bases to trimming and J lost 4 bases; unmatched junction nucleotides: 15. Germline loops: CDR1 SGHAT, CDR2 FQDESV (reference sequence). In DNA, the CDR3 is TGTGCCAGCGGCCACCCTAGGAGCGGGGGGAGGTACGAGCAGTACTTC. Translated, it gives CASGHPRSGGRYEQYF.

A few counts support this clone. The chain employs TRBV30 and TRBJ1-1, with D possibly TRBD1 on 5 matching bases. The CDR3 loop spans 16 amino acids. Germline CDR1 reads GTSNPN; CDR2 reads SVGIG (reference sequence). The V gene lost 0 bases and the J gene lost 1 base, with 15 bases spanning the gap. DNA of the CDR3: TGTGCCTGGAGTGTGAAGGGGTCACCCTCGAACACTGAAGCTTTCTTT. Amino acid sequence: CAWSVKGSPSNTEAFF.

This chain uses TRBV2 with TRBJ2-5; TRBD1 or TRBD2 may be the D gene (5 bases each). There are 15 residues in the CDR3. In germline, CDR1 is SNHLY, CDR2 FYNNEI. Deletions cut 2 bases from V and 4 bases from J, with 14 bases between. CDR3 protein: CASSETGASGETQYF. CDR3 DNA: TGTGCCAGCAGTGAAACCGGGGCCAGTGGAGAGACCCAGTACTTC.

This clone was found once. This rearrangement joins TRBV30 to TRBJ1-2; D not resolved. V lost 1 base and J lost 7, with 13 bases in between. This CDR3 contains 13 residues. In germline, CDR1 is GTSNPN, CDR2 SVGIG (reference sequence). The CDR3 region has the DNA TGTGCCTGGAGTGCAACGAGCGGGGTTGGCTACACCTTC. Residues: CAWSATSGVGYTF.

The rearrangement uses TRBV15 and TRBJ2-5; TRBD2 agrees at 8 bases. V dropped 0 bases and J dropped 4; count of bases not matched to a gene: 7. Germline CDR1 and CDR2: LNHNV and YYDKDF (reference sequence). This CDR3 has 16 residues. The CDR3 DNA reads as TGTGCCACCAGCAGAGATGCGTACAGCGGGGGAGAGACCCAGTACTTC. Protein sequence: CATSRDAYSGGETQYF.

The chain links TRBV7-9 to TRBJ1-2; tentative D call: TRBD1 (5 bases). V was pared by 5 bases and J by 7 bases, with 11 bases between. This CDR3 spans 12 amino acids. CDR1 SEHNR and CDR2 FQNEAQ come from the germline V gene (reference sequence). CDR3 DNA: TGTGCCAGCAGCACTTTGGGACTTGGCTACACCTTC. Amino acids: CASSTLGLGYTF.

The rearrangement joins TRBV18 to TRBJ2-5, with D perhaps given as TRBD1 or TRBD2 (6 bases each). This CDR3 region has 13 residues. V was shortened by 2 bases and J by 4 bases, with 8 bases between the two germline ends. Looked up from germline, CDR1 is KGHSH and CDR2 is LQKENI. The chain's CDR3 is CASSPGGRETQYF. The CDR3 nucleotides are TGTGCCAGCTCACCAGGGGGGCGAGAGACCCAGTACTTC.

This sequence joins TRBV27 and TRBJ2-5, with TRBD2 matching 9 bases. The CDR3 is 15 residues long. Germline lookup yields CDR1 MNHEY and CDR2 SMNVEV (reference sequence). With 2 bases clipped from V and 4 bases from J, the junction kept 5 bases outside the gene matches. CDR3 in DNA: TGTGCCAGCAGTTTACGCGGGGGGGGAGGAGAGACCCAGTACTTC. Translation gives CASSLRGGGGETQYF.

The CDR3 loop reads CASSSTSEGDIQYF. The CDR3, as DNA: TGTGCCAGCTCATCGACTAGCGAAGGTGACATTCAGTACTTC. J is TRBJ2-4 and V is TRBV18, with 8 bases matching TRBD2. The CDR3 loop spans 14 amino acids. Germline V gives CDR1 KGHSH, CDR2 LQKENI. With 5 bases clipped from V and 8 bases from J, the junction kept 8 bases outside the gene matches. The variable domain in full, with the rest retrieved from reference TRBV18 and TRBJ2-4, is NAGVMQNPRHLVRRRGQEARLRCSPMKGHSHVYWYRQLPEEGLKFMVYLQKENIIDESGMPKERFSAEFPKEGPSILRIQQVVRGDSAAYFCASSSTSEGDIQYFGAGTRLSVL.

This clone was found a few times. The J gene is TRBJ1-2, the V gene TRBV12-5; D not certain. V lost 8 bases and J lost 0, with 10 bases in between. This CDR3 has 13 residues. The germline V gene has CDR1 LGHNT and CDR2 FRNRAP. The CDR3 region is CASTTTANYGYTF. The CDR3 nucleotides read TGTGCTAGTACGACAACTGCTAACTATGGCTACACCTTC.

This clone appeared a few times. The rearrangement joins TRBV2 to TRBJ2-1; 7 bases fit TRBD2. Germline V gene data show CDR1 as SNHLY and CDR2 as FYNNEI. Trimming at V came to 4 bases and at J to 3 bases, leaving 12 bases not matched to a gene. The CDR3 covers 17 residues. CDR3 amino acids: CASSGPQLGGGYNEQFF. CDR3 sequence (DNA): TGTGCCAGCAGTGGCCCCCAACTGGGCGGGGGCTACAATGAGCAGTTCTTC.